Presented here are 32 T cell receptor beta chains from one specimen sequenced in a study of blood T cell repertoires in COVID-19. Libraries were prepared by immunoSEQ multiplex PCR; TCRdb keeps only in-frame clonotypes and omits some of them. This table has tens of thousands of clones, roughly 86% appearing once. Sequencing was performed on peripheral blood. The receptors shown here come from a man aged 55-75 years with active or convalescent COVID-19.

The chain has TRBV29-1 and TRBJ1-5; tentative D call: TRBD1 (6 bases). CDR1 and CDR2 from the germline V gene are SQVTM and ANQGSEA. The CDR3 is 13 amino acids. Trimming removed 6 bases from V and 2 bases from J, with 11 bases in between. This chain's CDR3 is CSVRGDGNQPQHF. CDR3 nucleotides: TGCAGCGTCAGGGGAGACGGCAATCAGCCCCAGCATTTT. The full variable domain, rest sourced from reference TRBV29-1 and TRBJ1-5, is SAVISQKPSRDICQRGTSLTIQCQVDSQVTMMFWYRQQPGQSLTLIATANQGSEATYESGFVIDKFPISRPNLTFSTLTVSNMSPEDSSIYLCSVRGDGNQPQHFGDGTRLSIL.

The genes are TRBV6-6 and TRBJ2-2; a possible D gene is TRBD1 (5 bases). Trimming left V 5 bases short and J 1 base short, with 11 bases between. The CDR3 sequence is 15 residues long. The germline V gene has CDR1 MNHNY and CDR2 SVGAGI (reference sequence). CDR3 nucleotides: TGTGCCAGCAGTCCCCAGGGATTGAACACCGGGGAGCTGTTTTTT. Translated: CASSPQGLNTGELFF.

This chain's CDR3 is CASSSTSEGETQYF. The DNA of the CDR3 is TGTGCCAGCAGCTCAACTAGCGAAGGGGAGACCCAGTACTTC. The chain carries TRBV5-4 and TRBJ2-5; 7 bases are a match to TRBD2. CDR1 and CDR2 from the germline V gene are SGHNT and YYREEE (reference sequence). J was trimmed by 5 bases and V by 3 bases; bases with no gene match: 7. The CDR3 loop spans 14 amino acids.

The chain is built from TRBV20-1 and TRBJ1-1; D is uncertain. This CDR3 is built from 13 residues. V was shortened by 3 bases and J by 1 base, with 9 bases between the two germline ends. Germline V gene sequence: CDR1 DFQATT, CDR2 SNEGSKA (reference sequence). CDR3 loop: CSASLQPNTEAFF. The CDR3, as DNA: TGCAGTGCTAGTTTACAGCCGAACACTGAAGCTTTCTTT.

V and J are TRBV5-4 and TRBJ2-7, with TRBD1 as a possible D gene (5 bases). V lost 4 bases to trimming and J lost 4 bases, with 12 bases between them. From germline, CDR1 is SGHNT and CDR2 YYREEE (reference sequence). The CDR3 is made up of 13 amino acids. CDR3 nucleotides: TGTGCCAGCAGCGGCAGACAGCAATACGAGCAGTACTTC. It codes for CASSGRQQYEQYF.

The chain carries TRBV3-1 (or the pseudogene TRBV3-2) and TRBJ2-5, with TRBD2 matching 7 bases. CDR3 length: 13 amino acids. Per germline, CDR1 LGHDT and CDR2 YNNKEL (reference sequence). Trimming cost V 3 bases and J 4 bases; bases outside gene matches: 2. CDR3 amino acids: CASSHPGGETQYF. CDR3 coding DNA: TGTGCCAGCAGCCACCCGGGAGGAGAGACCCAGTACTTC.

The chain links TRBV2 to TRBJ2-5; 11 nucleotides line up with TRBD2. The CDR3 totals 16 residues. The germline V gene encodes CDR1 SNHLY and CDR2 FYNNEI. V shed 7 bases, J shed 5 bases, and the junction held 12 bases outside the gene matches. Here the CDR3 reads CASNTAPGLAEETQYF. The CDR3 DNA sequence: TGTGCCAGCAATACCGCACCGGGACTAGCGGAGGAGACCCAGTACTTC.

J is TRBJ1-4 and V is TRBV5-6; possible D gene TRBD1, 6 bases. Germline V gene sequence: CDR1 SGHDT, CDR2 YYEEEE. The CDR3 totals 16 residues. V was cut by 1 base and J by 4 bases, with 14 bases left in between. The CDR3 DNA sequence: TGTGCCAGCAGCTTGCGGTACGACAGGTTTAATGAAAAACTGTTTTTT. This sequence encodes CASSLRYDRFNEKLFF.

The J gene is TRBJ1-2, the V gene TRBV7-9, with 8 nucleotides matching TRBD1. The CDR3 totals 15 residues. V lost 4 bases and J lost 4; bases outside the gene matches: 8. Germline CDR1 is SEHNR and CDR2 is FQNEAQ (reference sequence). Here the CDR3 DNA reads TGTGCCAGCAGCTCCTTCGGACAGGGAATCTATGGCTACACCTTC. Translation gives CASSSFGQGIYGYTF.

This clone was seen once. V is TRBV28 and J is TRBJ1-1; possible D gene TRBD1, 6 bases. V gave up 4 bases and J gave up 1 base, with 10 bases separating them. Per the germline V gene, CDR1 is MDHEN and CDR2 is SYDVKM. The CDR3 consists of 14 residues. CDR3 protein: CASSSGTSNTEAFF. The DNA for the CDR3 is TGTGCCAGCAGTTCCGGGACATCGAACACTGAAGCTTTCTTT.

J is TRBJ1-3 and V is TRBV28; the match to TRBD1 covers 10 bases. The germline CDR1 and CDR2 sequences are MDHEN and SYDVKM. V lost 6 bases and J lost 0; bases outside the gene matches: 17. The CDR3 is made up of 20 amino acids. The CDR3 region has the DNA TGTGCCAGCAGACCACCCCCGGGACAGGGGTCGGCGGTCTCTGGAAACACCATATATTTT. As protein: CASRPPPGQGSAVSGNTIYF. Based on the CDR3 plus reference TRBV28 and TRBJ1-3, the full variable domain is DVKVTQSSRYLVKRTGEKVFLECVQDMDHENMFWYRQDPGLGLRLIYFSYDVKMKEKGDIPEGYSVSREKKERFSLILESASTNQTSMYLCASRPPPGQGSAVSGNTIYFGEGSWLTVV.

This chain joins TRBV29-1 and TRBJ1-1; 7 bases align to TRBD1. This CDR3 contains 12 residues. Trimming at V came to 7 bases and at J to 0 bases, leaving 2 bases not matched to a gene. CDR1 SQVTM and CDR2 ANQGSEA come from the germline V gene. CDR3 amino acids: CSGGQMNTEAFF. Written as DNA, the CDR3 is TGCAGCGGGGGACAGATGAACACTGAAGCTTTCTTT.

This chain connects TRBV3-1 (or the pseudogene TRBV3-2) to TRBJ1-4; D not certain. The germline V and J ends were trimmed by 3 bases and 12 bases, with 11 bases remaining between them. The CDR3 contains 12 residues. CDR1 is LGHDT and CDR2 is YNNKEL in the germline V gene (reference sequence). CDR3 in DNA: TGTGCCAGCAGCCATATTCGTCAGGAACTGTTTTTT. Protein: CASSHIRQELFF.

The V and J genes are TRBV3-1 (or the pseudogene TRBV3-2) and TRBJ1-1; 8 positions agree with TRBD1. Germline CDR1 LGHDT, CDR2 YNNKEL (reference sequence). This CDR3 has 14 residues. V gave up 0 bases and J gave up 8 bases; unmatched junction bases: 5. The CDR3, as DNA: TGTGCCAGCAGCCAAGATCCAGGGGGCCGGGAAGCTTTCTTT. It yields the protein CASSQDPGGREAFF.

The chain recombines TRBV7-8 with TRBJ1-4, with 8 nucleotides matching TRBD1. Germline trimming cut 0 bases from V and 4 bases from J; bases unmatched to any gene: 7. Germline V gene sequence: CDR1 SGHVS, CDR2 FQNEAQ. The length of the CDR3 is 17 residues. Here the CDR3 reads CASSLALTGEINEKLFF. Here the CDR3 DNA reads TGTGCCAGCAGCTTAGCGTTGACAGGGGAGATTAATGAAAAACTGTTTTTT.

This chain uses TRBV7-3 with TRBJ2-7, with 7 bases identical to TRBD2. The CDR3 runs to 14 residues. Germline CDR1 SGHTA, CDR2 FQGTGA. Germline trimming cut 3 bases from V and 11 bases from J; bases unmatched to any gene: 13. The CDR3 reads CASSFGAGDIRKYF. The CDR3 coding sequence is TGTGCCAGCAGCTTCGGTGCGGGGGATATCCGGAAGTACTTC.

The chain combines TRBV12-3 or TRBV12-4 with TRBJ1-2; unclear D gene. The V end was cut by 7 bases, the J end by 3 bases, with 12 bases between. The CDR3 runs to 13 residues. The CDR3 here is CASTGILYYGYTF. In nucleotides, the CDR3 is TGTGCCAGCACCGGTATCCTATACTATGGCTACACCTTC.

The chain is built from TRBV2 and TRBJ1-3, with no clear D. The CDR3 is made up of 16 amino acids. The V gene's germline CDR1 is SNHLY and CDR2 FYNNEI. Trimming removed 6 bases at V and 0 bases at J, with 15 bases between. The CDR3 spells CASSRQALSSGNTIYF. CDR3 nucleotide sequence: TGTGCCAGCAGCAGACAAGCACTGAGCTCTGGAAACACCATATATTTT.

This chain connects TRBV18 to TRBJ2-3, with 7 bases fitting TRBD1. The V segment lost 4 bases and the J segment 5 bases; nucleotides outside the gene matches: 9. The CDR3 extends over 15 amino acids. Looked up from germline, CDR1 is KGHSH and CDR2 is LQKENI. CDR3 amino acids: CASSRTANRGDTQYF. The DNA of the CDR3 is TGTGCCAGCTCACGGACAGCCAACAGGGGAGATACGCAGTATTTT.

J is TRBJ1-1 and V is TRBV20-1, with D possibly TRBD1 on 5 matching bases. The CDR3 totals 14 residues. Trimming removed 3 bases from V and 1 base from J, with 12 bases in between. CDR1 and CDR2 from the germline V gene are DFQATT and SNEGSKA (reference sequence). The CDR3 DNA sequence: TGCAGTGCTAGTCCGCGGGGGTCGAACACTGAAGCTTTCTTT. Translation: CSASPRGSNTEAFF.

The rearrangement joins TRBV4-2 to TRBJ2-1; TRBD2 agrees at 8 bases. V shed 1 base, J shed 9 bases, and the junction held 8 bases outside the gene matches. The CDR3 contains 15 residues. CDR1 and CDR2 (germline): LGHNA, YNFKEQ. This CDR3 is CASSQGRGGIGEQFF. The CDR3 nucleotides read TGTGCCAGCAGCCAAGGACGCGGGGGGATCGGTGAGCAGTTCTTC.

The chain joins TRBV5-1 to TRBJ1-2; D may be TRBD1 (5 bases). Germline CDR1 reads SGHRS; CDR2 reads YFSETQ. The CDR3 runs to 16 residues. V lost 2 bases and J lost 4, with 18 bases in between. The CDR3 DNA is TGCGCCAGCAGCTTAGGTACAGGCGACTTGGGCTATGGCTACACCTTC. This gives the protein CASSLGTGDLGYGYTF.

The chain uses TRBV6-5 and TRBJ1-1; 9 bases agree with TRBD1. Trimming cost V 6 bases and J 1 base; bases outside gene matches: 3. The germline V gene encodes CDR1 MNHEY and CDR2 SVGAGI. The CDR3 covers 14 residues. CDR3 bases: TGTGCCAGCAGGGGACAGGGTACGAACACTGAAGCTTTCTTT. It yields the protein CASRGQGTNTEAFF.

The chain couples TRBV6-5 to TRBJ1-2, with a weak D call TRBD1 (6 bases). The germline CDR1 and CDR2 sequences are MNHEY and SVGAGI. The CDR3 is made up of 16 amino acids. V was pared by 1 base and J by 5 bases, with 17 bases between. The CDR3, as DNA: TGTGCCAGCAGTTACTACCCCTCGGAGGGGGGGTATGGCTACACCTTC. Translation gives CASSYYPSEGGYGYTF.

The chain carries TRBV7-9 and TRBJ2-6; 12 bases align to TRBD1. CDR1 is SEHNR and CDR2 is FQNEAQ in the germline V gene (reference sequence). The CDR3 spans 19 residues. Losses at the gene ends were 1 base for V and 5 bases for J; bases not matched to a gene: 9. CDR3 coding DNA: TGTGCCAGCAGCTTAGGTTGGGACAGGGGGCCGTCGTGGGCCAACGTCCTGACTTTC. It specifies CASSLGWDRGPSWANVLTF.

In its sample, this clone was seen once. The germline gene is not matched at one end of the junction; a read error may be the cause. The chain joins TRBV6-2 or TRBV6-3 to TRBJ2-7; 9 nucleotides line up with TRBD2. The germline V gene encodes CDR1 MNHEY and CDR2 SVGEGT. The CDR3 sequence is 12 residues long. CDR3 loop: CASSRGGRDLDF. The DNA of the CDR3 is TGTGCCAGCAGTCGGGGCGGGAGGGATCTGGACTTC.

CDR3: CASSWDRNQPQHF. The CDR3, as DNA: TGTGCCAGCAGCTGGGACAGAAATCAGCCCCAGCATTTT. The V gene is TRBV27, the J gene TRBJ1-5; 7 bases are a match to TRBD1. V shed 6 bases, J shed 4 bases, and the junction held 3 bases outside the gene matches. The length of the CDR3 is 13 residues. The germline V gene encodes CDR1 MNHEY and CDR2 SMNVEV (reference sequence).

As concerns this clone: Given the absence of the conserved phenylalanine or tryptophan at the CDR3 end, a read error is likely. The DNA is omitted, as the CDR3 cannot be located on it reliably, and the CDR3 follows TCRdb's listing. The genes are TRBV30 and TRBJ1-2; the table's D call of TRBD1 was not tested on the DNA. Germline V lookup: CDR1 GTSNPN, CDR2 SVGIG (reference sequence). The CDR3 length is 10 residues, termini included. The CDR3 sequence: CAWSGNVGGA.

The chain couples TRBV10-3 to TRBJ1-1, with 8 bases fitting TRBD1. Looked up from germline, CDR1 is ENHRY and CDR2 is SYGVKD. The CDR3 spans 15 residues. V trimming: 0 bases; J trimming: 3 bases; junction bases outside the gene matches: 3. CDR3 bases: TGTGCCATCAGTGAGTCGCTGACAGGGGACACTGAAGCTTTCTTT. This sequence encodes CAISESLTGDTEAFF.

The V gene is TRBV2, the J gene TRBJ2-1, with D perhaps matching TRBD1 (5 bases). V lost 3 bases to trimming and J lost 9 bases, with 6 bases between them. Germline assignment: CDR1 SNHLY and CDR2 FYNNEI. The CDR3 runs to 11 residues. CDR3 DNA sequence: TGTGCCAGCAGTGACAGGGTTGAGCAGTTCTTC. Its protein product is CASSDRVEQFF.

The chain uses TRBV5-1 and TRBJ1-3; D may be TRBD1 (6 bases). The CDR3 runs 16 residues. Germline lookup yields CDR1 SGHRS and CDR2 YFSETQ. Trimming removed 0 bases at V and 4 bases at J, with 14 bases between. CDR3 sequence: CASSLAAQGLGNTIYF. CDR3 coding DNA: TGCGCCAGCAGCTTGGCCGCACAGGGTCTGGGAAACACCATATATTTT.

On this clone itself: The junction shows a germline mismatch at one end, possibly a read error. This chain links TRBV5-1 with TRBJ1-1; no definite D call. The CDR3 loop spans 14 amino acids. Germline lookup yields CDR1 SGHRS and CDR2 YFSETQ. As DNA, the CDR3 is TGCGCCAGCAGCCTAGCATCCACTGTTACTGAATCTTTCTTT. This translates into CASSLASTVTESFF.